This T cell receptor beta chain emerged from a study of cytomegalovirus exposure and HLA in healthy donors. Looked up from germline, CDR1 is MNHEY and CDR2 is SVGAGI. The CDR3 has 16 residues. Losses at the gene ends were 0 bases for V and 7 bases for J; bases not matched to a gene: 7. Researchers ran the PCR with 60 Vbeta and 13 Jbeta primers. Profiling relied on immunoSEQ multiplex PCR, and the TCRdb table lists in-frame clones only, not all of them. This sample has roughly 160,000 clones, with around 79% found just once. General study findings and limits: Most of the TCR beta V segments (in an earlier analysis) were productive either about 87% or about 30% of the time. When analyzed later, a missense DCLRE1C variant was found to be linked to TCR beta V- and J-gene trimming. Relative to equally common others, HLA-associated TCR beta chains showed greater clonal expansion in a later analysis. Researchers reportedly found TCR beta sequences accurately predicted most subjects' HLA-A and HLA-B alleles.

Concerning this clone itself: Its antigen is unidentified.

The gene calls are TRBV6-5 and TRBJ2-2; 8 bases map to TRBD2. This receptor was identified in a female donor in good health and CMV-seronegative. Sample: PBMCs. CDR3 region: CASSYSTGGPGGELFF. Written as DNA, the CDR3 is TGTGCCAGCAGTTACTCAACGGGGGGGCCGGGCGGGGAGCTGTTTTTT.